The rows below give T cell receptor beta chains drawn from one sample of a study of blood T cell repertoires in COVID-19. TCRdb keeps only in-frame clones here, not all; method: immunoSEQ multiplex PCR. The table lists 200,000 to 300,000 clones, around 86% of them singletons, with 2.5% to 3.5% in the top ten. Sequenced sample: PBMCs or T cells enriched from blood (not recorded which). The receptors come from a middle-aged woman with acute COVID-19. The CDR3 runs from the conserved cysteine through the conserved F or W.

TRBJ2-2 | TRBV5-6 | CASSFEGARLGELFF
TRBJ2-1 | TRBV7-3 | CASSLTGDTRRHEQFF
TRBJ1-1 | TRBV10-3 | CAISESVFGDTEAFF
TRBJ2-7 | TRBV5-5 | CASSRDRGAYEQYF
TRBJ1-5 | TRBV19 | CATYTGEGNQPQHF
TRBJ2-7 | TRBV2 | CASSNRQGRYEQYF
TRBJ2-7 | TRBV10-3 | CAISEVTGLNEQYF
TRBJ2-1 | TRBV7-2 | CASSLGTRNIHEQFF
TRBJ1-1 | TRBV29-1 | CSVETWDSAGQAFF
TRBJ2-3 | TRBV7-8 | CASSPGLAEAQYF
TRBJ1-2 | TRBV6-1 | CASSEALRGYGYTF
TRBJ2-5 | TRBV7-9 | CASSPVGGQETQYF
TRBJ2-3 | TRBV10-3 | CAISESGWTGGLTDTQYF
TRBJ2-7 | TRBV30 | CACTTGHEQYF
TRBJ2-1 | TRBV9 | CASSPSSGQNYNEQFF
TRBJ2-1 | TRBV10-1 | CASSESGVDEQFF
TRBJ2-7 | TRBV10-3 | CAISDGGTGDHEQYF
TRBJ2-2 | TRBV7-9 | CASSFSSTGKGATGELFF
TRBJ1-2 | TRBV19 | CASSGIRGGYYGYTF
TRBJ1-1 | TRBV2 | CASSYRAMNTEAFF
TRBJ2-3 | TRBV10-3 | CAISDRTVKGPDTQYF
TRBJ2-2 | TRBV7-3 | CASSLSGTNTGELFF
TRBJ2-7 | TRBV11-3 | CASSLFGSSYEQYF
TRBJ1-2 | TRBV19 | CASSIARTDNYGYTF
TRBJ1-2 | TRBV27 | CASGADSYYGYTF
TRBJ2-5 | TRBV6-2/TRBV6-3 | CASSQGGETQYF
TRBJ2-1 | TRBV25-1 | CASSEAGANEQFF
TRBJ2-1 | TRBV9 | CASSVDLAGGGNEQFF
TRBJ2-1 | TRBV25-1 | CASSRPGESSYNEQFF
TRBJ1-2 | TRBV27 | CASSFRLGQPSGYTF
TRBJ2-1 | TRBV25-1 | CASSDYRVGSYNEQFF
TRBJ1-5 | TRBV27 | CASSLTGGYSNQPQHF
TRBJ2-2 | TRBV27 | CASSPDRRGTGELFF
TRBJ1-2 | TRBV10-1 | CASSALRTDGYTF
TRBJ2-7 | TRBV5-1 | CASSLVSSGSYEQYF
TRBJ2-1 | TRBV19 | CASRSKQGPNEQFF
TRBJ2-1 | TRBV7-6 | CASSLWLRTGTSGSIRNEQFF
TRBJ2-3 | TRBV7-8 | CASSLVTGWDTDTQYF
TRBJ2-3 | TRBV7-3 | CASSLSGLEDTQYF
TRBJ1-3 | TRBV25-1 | CASSEERSGNTIYF
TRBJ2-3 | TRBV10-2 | CASSLLAGNIYTDTQYF
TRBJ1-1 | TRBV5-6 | CASSFFSGTESTEAFF
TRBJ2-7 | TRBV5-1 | CASSLGQGRAGGTYEQYF
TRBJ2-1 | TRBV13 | CASGAAGVGVEQFF
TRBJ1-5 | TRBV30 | CAWSHQRDQPQHF
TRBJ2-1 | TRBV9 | CASSQTSGRSYNEQFF
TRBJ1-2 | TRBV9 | CASSVQPGTGGGYTF
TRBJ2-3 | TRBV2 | CASSDKTGGIDTQYF
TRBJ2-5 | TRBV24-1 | CATQRTSGTPGQETQYF
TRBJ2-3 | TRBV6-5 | CASIPSGRTDTQYF